Each of the 4 T cell receptor beta chains below was sequenced from the same sample in a study of CD8 T cells in Susac syndrome. RNA amounts of roughly 0.45 to 1 ug underwent reverse transcription with random hexamers. TCRdb reprocessed the immunoSEQ multiplex PCR reads with MiXCR, giving one entry per CDR3 protein. The table includes tens of thousands of distinct CDR3 sequences, roughly 93% detected once. The sample was CD8+ T cells from PBMCs. The receptors originated from a human donor in good health.

CDR3 sequence reads: CASSPGWNEQFF. Written as DNA, the CDR3 is TGTGCCAGCAGCCCTGGATGGAATGAGCAGTTCTTC. V usage is TRBV7-9 and J usage is TRBJ2-1, with unresolved D. V lost 5 bases to trimming and J lost 7 bases, with 9 bases between them. The germline V gene has CDR1 SEHNR and CDR2 FQNEAQ (reference sequence). The CDR3 extends over 12 amino acids.

The rearrangement joins TRBV4-1 to TRBJ1-5, with 11 bases matching TRBD1. The CDR3 is 18 amino acids. CDR1 MGHRA and CDR2 YSYEKL come from the germline V gene. The junction had 10 bases not matched to a gene; V was cut back by 0 bases and J by 6 bases. The CDR3 DNA reads as TGCGCCAGCAGCCAAGATCCGGGACAGGGGGAGGGGATTCAGCCCCAGCATTTT. Translating gives CASSQDPGQGEGIQPQHF.

The CDR3 loop is CASSVGQGNTEAFF. The CDR3 DNA reads TGTGCCAGCAGCGTTGGACAGGGGAACACTGAAGCTTTCTTT. The chain joins TRBV27 to TRBJ1-1; 8 bases match TRBD1. The CDR3 is 14 amino acids. V dropped 6 bases and J dropped 1; count of bases not matched to a gene: 4. From germline, CDR1 is MNHEY and CDR2 SMNVEV (reference sequence).

This sequence joins TRBV7-9 and TRBJ1-1; D ambiguous. This CDR3 contains 15 residues. Germline V gene lookup returns CDR1 SEHNR and CDR2 FQNEAQ (reference sequence). Trimming removed 4 bases at V and 1 base at J, with 13 bases between. This CDR3 reads CASSYLLLQNTEAFF. CDR3 sequence (DNA): TGTGCCAGCAGCTACTTACTATTACAGAACACTGAAGCTTTCTTT.